This T cell receptor beta chain was sequenced in a study of shared clonotypes between healthy human individuals. Notes on the study in general: Researchers sampled only blood; tissue repertoires likely differ.

Repertoires were generated with immunoSEQ multiplex PCR, while TCRdb's copy carries only in-frame clones and drops some. The table records about 1.5 million clones, 95% to 99% of them present only once. V lost 2 bases, J lost 1 base, and 6 bases lay in between. The CDR3 is made up of 14 amino acids. Germline V gives CDR1 SGHNT, CDR2 YYREEE (reference sequence). As to this clone: Its antigen remains unidentified.

The sample taken for sequencing was naive CD4+ T cells sorted from blood. This sample's subset: CD45RA+ positively selected. The source is a man aged 25 to 40 in good health. V is TRBV5-4 and J is TRBJ2-2; D unclear. The CDR3 is CASSFSGNTGELFF. The CDR3 coding sequence is TGTGCCAGCAGCTTTTCGGGGAACACCGGGGAGCTGTTTTTT.